A selection of T cell receptor beta chains follows, all from one sample in a study of T-cell reconstitution after alpha-beta-depleted transplantation in children. TCRdb called the PCR reads again in MiXCR, with one record for every CDR3 protein. The data show over 200,000 distinct CDR3 sequences, 8.5% to 10% seen once. The sequencing used PBMCs from the stem cell graft donor, collected from the stem cell graft. The source of these receptors is a human donor who donated a stem cell graft to a child with acute lymphoblastic leukemia. The CDR3 runs from the conserved cysteine through the conserved F or W. The order of the fields is V gene, J gene, D gene, clone size, CDR3 protein, CDR3 DNA. The D gene is left open where the match is weak. Clone size is stated in some rows and not others, as once, few, many or a class when expanded.

TRBV19	TRBJ2-2	-	-	CASNGGVGNTGELFF	TGTGCCAGTAACGGCGGGGTCGGGAACACCGGGGAGCTGTTTTTT
TRBV5-5	TRBJ2-2	TRBD2	once	CASSQGTSGGAGELFF	TGTGCCAGCAGCCAAGGGACTAGCGGGGGGGCCGGGGAGCTGTTTTTT
TRBV7-2	TRBJ2-2	-	-	CASSPGQSGELFF	TGTGCCAGCAGCCCAGGACAGAGCGGGGAGCTGTTTTTT
TRBV3-1	TRBJ1-1	-	few	CASSQVWSGDTEAFF	TGTGCCAGCAGCCAAGTTTGGTCGGGGGACACTGAAGCTTTCTTT
TRBV12-3/TRBV12-4	TRBJ2-7	-	many	CASSLRGEQYF	TGTGCCAGCAGTTTGAGGGGCGAGCAGTACTTC
TRBV20-1	TRBJ1-2	-	few	CSATDQGGYGYTF	TGCAGTGCCACAGACCAGGGAGGATATGGCTACACCTTC
TRBV20-1	TRBJ1-2	-	few	CSAWDMGHYGYTF	TGCAGTGCTTGGGACATGGGCCACTATGGCTACACCTTC
TRBV5-1	TRBJ1-1	-	-	CASSPWGGNTEAFF	TGCGCCAGCAGCCCGTGGGGCGGTAACACTGAAGCTTTCTTT
TRBV20-1	TRBJ2-1	TRBD1	-	CSASPGQGMNEQFF	TGCAGTGCTAGTCCGGGACAGGGGATGAATGAGCAGTTCTTC
TRBV25-1	TRBJ2-3	-	-	CASSEYHSTDTQYF	TGTGCCAGCAGTGAATACCACAGCACAGATACGCAGTATTTT
TRBV27	TRBJ1-2	TRBD1	many	CASSVQGANGYTF	TGTGCCAGCAGTGTACAGGGGGCGAATGGCTACACCTTC
TRBV29-1	TRBJ2-1	-	-	CSVVHSPDWGEQFF	TGCAGCGTTGTCCATAGCCCCGATTGGGGTGAGCAGTTCTTC
TRBV5-1	TRBJ2-3	-	-	CASSFFDAPTAQYF	TGCGCCAGCAGCTTTTTTGACGCGCCGACGGCGCAGTATTTT
TRBV7-9	TRBJ2-5	TRBD1	many	CASRPGTAEETQYF	TGTGCCAGCAGACCAGGGACAGCAGAAGAGACCCAGTACTTC
TRBV27	TRBJ2-7	-	-	CASSLSVGYEQYF	TGTGCCAGCAGTTTATCGGTCGGATACGAGCAGTACTTC
TRBV6-5	TRBJ2-7	-	-	CASSHDYEQYF	TGTGCCAGCAGCCACGATTACGAGCAGTACTTC
TRBV7-2	TRBJ2-1	TRBD2	many	CASSGLVLEQFF	TGTGCCAGCAGTGGACTAGTGCTTGAGCAGTTCTTC
TRBV4-2	TRBJ2-1	TRBD2	few	CASSQTTSGGTYNEQFF	TGTGCCAGCAGCCAAACGACTAGCGGGGGGACTTACAATGAGCAGTTCTTC
TRBV12-3/TRBV12-4	TRBJ2-1	-	few	CASSFLRPSSYNEQFF	TGTGCCAGCAGTTTCCTTCGCCCGAGCTCCTACAATGAGCAGTTCTTC
TRBV7-6	TRBJ2-3	-	many	CASSLGPPGYEDTQYF	TGTGCCAGCAGCTTAGGCCCCCCAGGGTATGAGGATACGCAGTATTTT
TRBV15	TRBJ1-2	-	many	CATSSGELYGYTF	TGTGCCACCAGCTCAGGAGAGCTCTATGGCTACACCTTC
TRBV10-3	TRBJ1-3	-	few	CAINQGIAGNTIYF	TGTGCCATCAATCAGGGGATAGCTGGAAACACCATATATTTT
TRBV13	TRBJ1-5	-	-	CASSDRGRGADQPQHF	TGTGCCAGCAGCGACCGGGGACGGGGGGCCGATCAGCCCCAGCATTTT
TRBV6-2/TRBV6-3	TRBJ2-1	-	-	CASSSNSPYNEQFF	TGTGCCAGCAGTTCAAACTCACCGTACAATGAGCAGTTCTTC
TRBV7-7	TRBJ2-1	TRBD2	many	CASSPSGGSHNEQFF	TGTGCCAGCAGCCCCAGCGGGGGAAGCCACAATGAGCAGTTCTTC